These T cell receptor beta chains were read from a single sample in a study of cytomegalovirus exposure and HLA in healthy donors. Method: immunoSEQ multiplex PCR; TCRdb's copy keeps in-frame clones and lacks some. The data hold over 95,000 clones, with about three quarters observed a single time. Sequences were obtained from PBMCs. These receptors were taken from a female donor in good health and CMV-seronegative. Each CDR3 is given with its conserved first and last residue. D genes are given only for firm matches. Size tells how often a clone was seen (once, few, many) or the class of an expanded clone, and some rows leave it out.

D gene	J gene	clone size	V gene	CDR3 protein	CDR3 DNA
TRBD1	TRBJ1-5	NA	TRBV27	CASSFRQGGNQPQHF	TGTGCCAGCAGTTTCAGACAGGGAGGTAATCAGCCCCAGCATTTT
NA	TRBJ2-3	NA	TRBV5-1	CASADSSDTQYF	TGCGCCAGCGCCGACTCCTCAGATACGCAGTATTTT
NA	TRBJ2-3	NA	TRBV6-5	CASSQGGRADTQYF	TGTGCCAGCAGCCAGGGGGGCCGGGCAGATACGCAGTATTTT
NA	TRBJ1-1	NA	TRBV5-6	CASSLGWSEAFF	TGTGCCAGCAGCTTGGGATGGAGTGAAGCTTTCTTT
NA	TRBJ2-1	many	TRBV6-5	CASSLSHEQFF	TGTGCCAGCAGCCTCTCCCATGAGCAGTTCTTC
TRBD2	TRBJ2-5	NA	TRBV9	CASSVDPSGGAVETQYF	TGTGCCAGCAGCGTAGACCCTAGCGGGGGGGCCGTAGAGACCCAGTACTTC
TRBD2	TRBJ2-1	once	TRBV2	CASTNLAGGLGEQFF	TGTGCCAGCACCAACCTAGCGGGCGGGCTCGGGGAGCAGTTCTTC
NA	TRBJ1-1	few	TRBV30	CACPQGSLNTEAFF	TGTGCCTGCCCCCAGGGCAGCTTGAACACTGAAGCTTTCTTT
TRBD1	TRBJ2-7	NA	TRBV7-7	CASSEGTGGIYEQYF	TGTGCTAGCAGCGAAGGGACAGGGGGCATCTACGAGCAGTACTTC
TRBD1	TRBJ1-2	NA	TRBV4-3	CASSQDIGTGADYGYTF	TGCGCCAGCAGCCAAGACATCGGGACAGGGGCCGACTATGGCTACACCTTC
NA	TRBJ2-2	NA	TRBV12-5	CASVVETGELFF	TGTGCTAGTGTGGTAGAGACCGGGGAGCTGTTTTTT
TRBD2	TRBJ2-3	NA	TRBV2	CASSNPSSGATDTQYF	TGTGCCAGCAGTAACCCGTCTAGCGGGGCTACAGATACGCAGTATTTT
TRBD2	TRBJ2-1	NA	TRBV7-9	CASIRDGAGGKQFF	TGTGCCAGCATCCGAGACGGTGCGGGGGGTAAGCAGTTCTTC
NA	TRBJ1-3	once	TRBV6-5	CASSPGLSSGNTIYF	TGTGCCAGCAGTCCAGGACTGAGCTCTGGAAACACCATATATTTT
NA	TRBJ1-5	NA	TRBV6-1	CASSEGTGGGGNQPQHF	TGTGCCAGCAGTGAAGGGACTGGGGGGGGTGGCAATCAGCCCCAGCATTTT
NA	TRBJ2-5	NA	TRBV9	CASSSHPQVQETQYF	TGTGCCAGCAGCTCCCACCCCCAGGTACAAGAGACCCAGTACTTC
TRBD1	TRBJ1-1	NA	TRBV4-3	CASSQDHRGVEAFF	TGCGCCAGCAGCCAAGATCACAGGGGCGTCGAAGCTTTCTTT
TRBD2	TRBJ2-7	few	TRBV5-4	CASSRAGDSYEQYF	TGTGCCAGCAGCCGTGCGGGGGACTCCTACGAGCAGTACTTC
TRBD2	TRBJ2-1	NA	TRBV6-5	CASRPGTSGGAEQFF	TGTGCCAGCAGACCCGGGACTAGCGGGGGGGCTGAGCAGTTCTTC
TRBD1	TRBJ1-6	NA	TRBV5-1	CASSPQGPGNSPLHF	TGCGCCAGCAGCCCACAGGGGCCGGGGAATTCACCCCTCCACTTT
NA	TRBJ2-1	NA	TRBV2	CASSRRTGPAYNEQFF	TGTGCCAGCAGTCGACGCACAGGGCCGGCCTACAATGAGCAGTTCTTC
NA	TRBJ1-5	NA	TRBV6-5	CASSYSFTADQPQHF	TGTGCCAGCAGTTACTCTTTCACGGCGGATCAGCCCCAGCATTTT
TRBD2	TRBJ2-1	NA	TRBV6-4	CASSEGGGGGNEQFF	TGTGCCAGCAGCGAAGGGGGCGGGGGGGGTAATGAGCAGTTCTTC
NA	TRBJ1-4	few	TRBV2	CASSVMRDEKLFF	TGTGCCAGCAGTGTTATGAGGGATGAAAAACTGTTTTTT
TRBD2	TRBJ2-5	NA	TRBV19	CASSMGTSIPETQYF	TGTGCCAGTAGTATGGGGACTAGCATTCCTGAGACCCAGTACTTC
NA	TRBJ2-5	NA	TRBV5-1	CASSPSSAQETQYF	TGCGCCAGCAGCCCGAGTTCCGCACAAGAGACCCAGTACTTC
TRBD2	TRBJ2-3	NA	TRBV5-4	CASTLGGGQNTDTQYF	TGTGCCAGCACGCTAGGCGGGGGGCAAAACACAGATACGCAGTATTTT
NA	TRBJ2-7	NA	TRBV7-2	CASSLGGGGGYEQYF	TGTGCCAGCAGCTTGGGGGGAGGGGGTGGGTACGAGCAGTACTTC
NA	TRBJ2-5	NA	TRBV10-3	CAISGQSKETQYF	TGTGCCATCTCCGGACAGTCGAAAGAGACCCAGTACTTC
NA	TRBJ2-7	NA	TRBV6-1	CASSEAGRPSYEQYF	TGTGCCAGCAGTGAAGCGGGGCGGCCCTCCTACGAGCAGTACTTC
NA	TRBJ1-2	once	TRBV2	CASSDPGANYGYTF	TGTGCCAGCAGTGATCCAGGGGCTAACTATGGCTACACCTTC
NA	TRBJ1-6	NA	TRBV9	CASSVEGGGRSSYNSPLHF	TGTGCCAGCAGCGTAGAGGGGGGGGGCAGGAGCTCCTATAATTCACCCCTCCACTTT
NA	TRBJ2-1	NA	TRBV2	CASSRDNNGYNEQFF	TGTGCCAGCAGTCGGGACAACAATGGATACAATGAGCAGTTCTTC
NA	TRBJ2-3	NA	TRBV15	CATSPGDQADTQYF	TGTGCCACCAGCCCAGGGGACCAGGCAGATACGCAGTATTTT
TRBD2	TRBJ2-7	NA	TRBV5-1	CASRRTSGGTPYEQYF	TGCGCCAGCAGGCGGACTAGCGGGGGAACCCCCTACGAGCAGTACTTC
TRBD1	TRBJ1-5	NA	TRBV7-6	CASSLDDRAQPQHF	TGTGCCAGCAGCTTAGATGACAGGGCACAGCCCCAGCATTTT
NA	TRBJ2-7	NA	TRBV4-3	CASSQGRQSYEQYF	TGCGCCAGCAGCCAAGGACGACAGTCCTACGAGCAGTACTTC
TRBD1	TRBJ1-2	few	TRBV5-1	CASSWEDREGGYTF	TGCGCCAGCAGCTGGGAGGACAGGGAGGGCGGCTACACCTTC
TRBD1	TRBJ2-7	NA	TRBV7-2	CASSFRGTENYEQYF	TGTGCCAGCAGCTTTCGAGGGACAGAAAACTACGAGCAGTACTTC
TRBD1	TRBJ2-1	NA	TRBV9	CASSAQGSSYNEQFF	TGTGCCAGCAGCGCACAGGGGTCCTCCTACAATGAGCAGTTCTTC
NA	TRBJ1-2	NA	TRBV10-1	CASSGWTADGYTF	TGCGCCAGCAGTGGGTGGACAGCGGATGGCTACACCTTC
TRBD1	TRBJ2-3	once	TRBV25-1	CASSPRTGPDTQYF	TGTGCCAGCAGTCCTCGGACAGGTCCAGATACGCAGTATTTT
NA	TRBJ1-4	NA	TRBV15	CATSLGSNEKLFF	TGTGCCACCAGCTTGGGGAGTAATGAAAAACTGTTTTTT
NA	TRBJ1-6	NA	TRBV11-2	CASSLVDKRSPLHF	TGTGCCAGCAGCTTAGTCGATAAGCGTTCACCCCTCCACTTT
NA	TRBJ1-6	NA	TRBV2	CASSVQGDNSPLHF	TGTGCCAGCAGTGTACAGGGAGATAATTCACCCCTCCACTTT
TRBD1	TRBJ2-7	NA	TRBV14	CASSQDFGRGSEQYF	TGTGCCAGCAGCCAAGATTTTGGCAGGGGGAGTGAGCAGTACTTC
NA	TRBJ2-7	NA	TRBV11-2	CASSLAAGQGYEQYF	TGTGCCAGCAGCTTAGCGGCCGGGCAGGGGTACGAGCAGTACTTC
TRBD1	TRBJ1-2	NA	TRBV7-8	CASSSQRQGTYGYTF	TGTGCCAGCAGCTCACAGAGACAGGGAACCTATGGCTACACCTTC
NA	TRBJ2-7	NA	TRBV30	CACQYAYEQYF	TGTGCCTGTCAGTATGCCTACGAGCAGTACTTC
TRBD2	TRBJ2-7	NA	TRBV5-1	CASQRGGGIEQYF	TGCGCCAGCCAGCGGGGTGGGGGGATCGAGCAGTACTTC